This TCR beta chain came from a study of PD-1 blockade in classical Hodgkin lymphoma. A few counts support this clone. Autologous stem cell transplantation was followed by relapse in every patient, and brentuximab vedotin exposure varied. Libraries were prepared by immunoSEQ multiplex PCR; TCRdb keeps only in-frame clonotypes and omits some of them. The sample yields over 20,000 clones, roughly 73% seen once. The V gene's germline CDR1 is MNHNY and CDR2 SVGAGI (reference sequence). The CDR3 extends over 15 amino acids. Trimming cost V 2 bases and J 3 bases; bases outside gene matches: 3. The V gene is TRBV6-6, the J gene TRBJ1-1, with TRBD1 matching over 10 bases. Sequencing used peripheral blood mononuclear cells (PBMCs), obtained before the second cycle of nivolumab. The receptor was derived from a human donor with classical Hodgkin lymphoma. CDR3 region: CASSYGGTGDTEAFF. CDR3 nucleotides: TGTGCCAGCAGTTACGGCGGGACAGGGGACACTGAAGCTTTCTTT.